This T cell receptor (beta chain) was identified during a study of T cell repertoires in cytomegalovirus infection. The CDR3 spans 18 residues. Germline-derived CDR1 and CDR2 are MGHRA and YSYEKL. One entry per CDR3 protein results from TCRdb running MiXCR on the reads. The sample lists 680,000 or so distinct CDR3 sequences; around 32% were seen once. On this clonotype itself: Its antigen is unknown. At one boundary the junction diverges from the germline segment, which might be a read error.

V and J are TRBV4-1 and TRBJ2-2, with 12 positions matching TRBD2. Sequencing used cultured PBMCs, obtained from culture after CMV antigen stimulation. The TCR comes from a human donor in good health (CMV status not recorded). Some clones in this sample may be carry-over from other donors' samples. The CDR3 DNA reads as TGCGCCAGCAGCCGGACTAGCGGGATGAGAGGGAACACCGGGGAGCTGGTTTTT. Amino acid sequence: CASSRTSGMRGNTGELVF.